This T cell receptor (beta chain) was obtained from a study of Ad26.COV2.S vaccination and SARS-CoV-2 variants. This sample's treatment: some 20 received Ad26.COV2.S at low or high dose, single or two shots; a few received placebo; per-sample allocation not given. The study sampled participants on day 63 after the first vaccine or placebo injection. Data came from immunoSEQ multiplex PCR; TCRdb stores just in-frame clones and leaves some out. Of 300,000 to 350,000 clones listed, about 86% were seen once; the top ten hold about 10%. V was cut by 4 bases and J by 8 bases, with 26 bases left in between. The CDR3 sequence is 18 residues long. CDR1 is LGHDT and CDR2 is YNNKEL in the germline V gene (reference sequence).

The clonotype comes from a person aged 18 to 65 who received the Ad26.COV2.S COVID-19 vaccine or a placebo. The specimen was peripheral blood, collected in a trial of Ad26.COV2.S vaccine versus placebo. J is TRBJ1-4 and V is TRBV3-1 (or the pseudogene TRBV3-2); D may be TRBD1 (6 bases). The CDR3 sequence is CASSPGGLGATSPEKLFF. Written as DNA, the CDR3 is TGTGCCAGCAGCCCGGGGGGCCTCGGGGCCACTTCACCAGAAAAACTGTTTTTT.